One and the same sample provided the 31 T cell receptor beta chains below, sequenced in a study of technical replicates of blood from several donors. Produced via immunoSEQ multiplex PCR; TCRdb's table is partial and in-frame only. The sample yields tens of thousands of clones, about 97% seen once. What was sequenced was T cells isolated from PBMCs. The receptors derive from a human donor in good health.

To note about this clone: The junction departs from the called germline gene at one end, perhaps through a read error. The rearrangement joins TRBV7-7 to TRBJ2-7, with 10 nucleotides matching TRBD2. Germline values: CDR1 SSHAT, CDR2 FNYEAQ (reference sequence). This CDR3 has 15 residues. The CDR3 sequence: CASSLTSGAPSEQYF. The CDR3 DNA sequence: TGTGCTAGCAGTCTAACTAGCGGGGCCCCCAGCGAGCAGTACTTC.

The chain couples TRBV5-6 to TRBJ1-2; 9 bases fit TRBD1. Trimming removed 4 bases from V and 6 bases from J; junction bases left unmatched: 7. The germline V gene encodes CDR1 SGHDT and CDR2 YYEEEE. The CDR3 covers 14 residues. DNA of the CDR3: TGTGCCAGCAGCCCGTGGACAGGGGATGATGGCTACACCTTC. Its translation is CASSPWTGDDGYTF.

The CDR3 sequence is CASSLGYGSYNEQFF. Here the CDR3 DNA reads TGTGCCAGCAGCCTGGGCTATGGCTCCTACAATGAGCAGTTCTTC. The V gene is TRBV5-5, the J gene TRBJ2-1; D remains ambiguous. Between the trimmed V and J ends, which lost 4 bases and 0 bases, there was a span of 11 bases. Germline CDR1 reads SGHKS; CDR2 reads YYEKEE (reference sequence). This CDR3 has 15 amino acids.

The rearrangement links TRBV9 to TRBJ2-7; 8 bases align to TRBD2. There are 14 residues in the CDR3. Germline assignment: CDR1 SGDLS and CDR2 YYNGEE. The junction had 5 bases not matched to a gene; V was cut back by 4 bases and J by 2 bases. CDR3 region: CASSKLADAYEQYF. The CDR3 DNA follows: TGTGCCAGCAGCAAACTAGCGGACGCCTACGAGCAGTACTTC.

The rearrangement links TRBV4-2 to TRBJ2-2; 13 positions match TRBD2. Germline loops: CDR1 LGHNA, CDR2 YNFKEQ. The CDR3 sequence is 18 residues long. The V gene end was trimmed by 2 bases and the J gene end by 8 bases; junction bases not matched to a gene: 11. The CDR3 spells CASSQSPTSGRIRGELFF. The CDR3 DNA reads as TGTGCCAGCAGCCAAAGCCCGACTAGCGGGAGGATTCGAGGGGAGCTGTTTTTT.

This chain uses TRBV11-1 with TRBJ1-2, with D perhaps matching TRBD1 (5 bases). The CDR3 sequence is 15 residues long. CDR1 and CDR2 (germline): SGHAT, FQDESV (reference sequence). The germline V and J ends were trimmed by 6 bases and 6 bases, with 20 bases remaining between them. CDR3 sequence: CASRQSQGSVNGYTF. In nucleotides, the CDR3 is TGTGCCAGCAGACAAAGCCAGGGATCTGTTAATGGCTACACCTTC. Based on the CDR3 plus reference TRBV11-1 and TRBJ1-2, the full variable domain is EAEVAQSPRYKITEKSQAVAFWCDPISGHATLYWYRQILGQGPELLVQFQDESVVDDSQLPKDRFSAERLKGVDSTLKIQPAELGDSAMYLCASRQSQGSVNGYTFGSGTRLTVV.

The chain has TRBV11-2 and TRBJ2-2, with 10 bases fitting TRBD2. Trimming cost V 4 bases and J 3 bases; bases outside gene matches: 2. The V gene's germline CDR1 is SGHAT and CDR2 FQNNGV. The CDR3 length is 15 residues. CDR3 sequence: CASSSTSGHTGELFF. The DNA of the CDR3 is TGTGCCAGCAGCTCGACTAGCGGGCACACCGGGGAGCTGTTTTTT.

The V call is TRBV5-8, the J call TRBJ2-3; 13 nucleotides match TRBD2. The CDR3 length is 16 residues. V lost 5 bases, J lost 0 bases, and 3 bases stayed unmatched. Per the germline V gene, CDR1 is SGHTS and CDR2 is YDEGEE. This CDR3 is CASRGLAGTSTDTQYF. CDR3 nucleotides: TGTGCCAGCAGGGGACTAGCGGGAACTAGCACAGATACGCAGTATTTT.

This sequence joins TRBV5-6 and TRBJ2-7, with 10 bases identical to TRBD1. This CDR3 is built from 16 residues. V trimming: 0 bases; J trimming: 2 bases; junction bases outside the gene matches: 5. The germline CDR1 and CDR2 sequences are SGHDT and YYEEEE. CDR3 residues: CASSLVGTGVPYEQYF. Here the CDR3 DNA reads TGTGCCAGCAGCTTGGTCGGGACAGGGGTCCCCTACGAGCAGTACTTC. Full variable domain (remainder filled in from reference TRBV5-6 and TRBJ2-7): DAGVTQSPTHLIKTRGQQVTLRCSPKSGHDTVSWYQQALGQGPQFIFQYYEEEERQRGNFPDRFSGHQFPNYSSELNVNALLLGDSALYLCASSLVGTGVPYEQYFGPGTRLTVT.

The rearrangement links TRBV4-1 to TRBJ2-1, with TRBD2 matching 15 bases. CDR1 is MGHRA and CDR2 is YSYEKL in the germline V gene. The CDR3 consists of 16 residues. V shed 4 bases and J 8 bases; nucleotides not matched to a gene: 6. The CDR3 is CASSRGTSGRSDEQFF. For the CDR3, the DNA is TGCGCCAGCAGCCGAGGGACTAGCGGGAGGTCCGATGAGCAGTTCTTC.

The J gene is TRBJ1-5, the V gene TRBV27, with 7 bases matching TRBD1. There are 13 residues in the CDR3. V lost 6 bases and J lost 7; bases outside the gene matches: 6. Germline assignment: CDR1 MNHEY and CDR2 SMNVEV (reference sequence). The CDR3 nucleotides are TGTGCCAGCAGCACCGACAGGGACCAGCCCCAGCATTTT. This translates into CASSTDRDQPQHF.

DNA for the CDR3: TGTGCCAGCAGCCCCACGGGGACAGGGGGCTCCGAGCAGTACTTC. Protein: CASSPTGTGGSEQYF. V usage is TRBV7-6 and J usage is TRBJ2-7, with TRBD1 matching 12 bases. CDR1 is SGHVS and CDR2 is FNYEAQ in the germline V gene. V trimming: 5 bases; J trimming: 6 bases; junction bases outside the gene matches: 8. The CDR3 extends over 15 amino acids.

The rearrangement joins TRBV2 to TRBJ1-2; 8 bases agree with TRBD1. The V gene's germline CDR1 is SNHLY and CDR2 FYNNEI. The V and J ends lost 1 base and 13 bases, in that order; junction bases with no gene match: 11. The CDR3 extends over 14 amino acids. The CDR3 coding sequence is TGTGCCAGCAGTGAAGACATGTACAGGGGGTATTTCACCTTC. Encoded protein: CASSEDMYRGYFTF.

This rearrangement joins TRBV5-1 to TRBJ1-1; 7 nucleotides align to TRBD1. CDR1 and CDR2 (germline): SGHRS, YFSETQ. The junction had 8 bases not matched to a gene; V was cut back by 3 bases and J by 0 bases. The CDR3 spans 16 residues. For the CDR3, the DNA is TGCGCCAGCAGCTCTGCAGGGGGGCTCCTGAACACTGAAGCTTTCTTT. Its protein product is CASSSAGGLLNTEAFF.

This clone appeared once. The chain couples TRBV6-1 to TRBJ2-2, with D possibly TRBD2 on 5 matching bases. CDR3 length: 14 amino acids. The germline V and J ends were trimmed by 8 bases and 0 bases, with 10 bases remaining between them. Germline V gene lookup returns CDR1 MNHNS and CDR2 SASEGT. CDR3 sequence: CASVRGTNTGELFF. The CDR3 bases are TGTGCCAGCGTAAGAGGGACGAACACCGGGGAGCTGTTTTTT.

The rearrangement uses TRBV29-1 and TRBJ2-6, with 7 bases aligning to TRBD2. Germline loops: CDR1 SQVTM, CDR2 ANQGSEA. The CDR3 contains 14 residues. V lost 3 bases, J lost 4 bases, and 3 bases stayed unmatched. The CDR3, as DNA: TGCAGCGTTGAGGGAGGGCTCGGGGCCAACGTCCTGACTTTC. This gives the protein CSVEGGLGANVLTF.

CDR3 nucleotide sequence: TGTGCCAGCAGCTTGGAGGCCCATTCCTACGAGCAGTACTTC. Protein sequence: CASSLEAHSYEQYF. J is TRBJ2-7 and V is TRBV11-2; the D gene is possibly TRBD2 (5 bases). The CDR3 is made up of 14 amino acids. V was trimmed by 3 bases and J by 1 base, leaving 10 bases between them. The germline V gene has CDR1 SGHAT and CDR2 FQNNGV.

DNA of the CDR3: TGTGCCAGCAGATTTCAGGGTCACCAAGAGACCCAGTACTTC. Translated, it gives CASRFQGHQETQYF. The genes are TRBV6-5 and TRBJ2-5; possible D gene TRBD1, 5 bases. The CDR3 runs to 14 residues. CDR1 is MNHEY, CDR2 SVGAGI, per germline. V was clipped by 6 bases and J by 0 bases, with 11 bases between them.

The chain combines TRBV5-1 with TRBJ2-7, with D perhaps matching TRBD2 (5 bases). In germline, CDR1 is SGHRS, CDR2 YFSETQ. The CDR3 loop spans 14 amino acids. Deletions cut 5 bases from V and 0 bases from J, with 12 bases between. The CDR3 DNA sequence: TGCGCCAGCAGTTTCCTGGGGAGCTCCTACGAGCAGTACTTC. Protein: CASSFLGSSYEQYF.

V and J are TRBV4-2 and TRBJ2-1; 7 nucleotides align to TRBD2. The V segment lost 0 bases and the J segment 0 bases; nucleotides outside the gene matches: 5. The germline V gene encodes CDR1 LGHNA and CDR2 YNFKEQ. The CDR3 spans 17 residues. The CDR3 spells CASSQDLAVSSYNEQFF. The CDR3 DNA reads TGTGCCAGCAGCCAAGATCTAGCGGTGAGCTCCTACAATGAGCAGTTCTTC.

This chain uses TRBV10-3 with TRBJ2-2; TRBD1 agrees at 9 bases. Germline V gene data show CDR1 as ENHRY and CDR2 as SYGVKD. This CDR3 has 14 amino acids. V was clipped by 7 bases and J by 7 bases; unmatched bases: 7. The CDR3 spells CAITWTGDGGELFF. CDR3 coding DNA: TGTGCCATCACTTGGACAGGGGACGGCGGGGAGCTGTTTTTT.

The V gene is TRBV15, the J gene TRBJ1-1, with TRBD1 identical over 9 bases. Germline V gene lookup returns CDR1 LNHNV and CDR2 YYDKDF (reference sequence). Unmatched junction bases numbered 8, after V lost 8 bases and J lost 1 base. The CDR3 is 15 residues long. In DNA, the CDR3 is TGTGCCACCGGGGGAAGACAGGGGGAGAACACTGAAGCTTTCTTT. Its translation is CATGGRQGENTEAFF.

The chain links TRBV6-5 to TRBJ1-2; 11 nucleotides align to TRBD1. The CDR3 sequence is 15 residues long. Germline values: CDR1 MNHEY, CDR2 SVGAGI. V trimming: 0 bases; J trimming: 4 bases; junction bases outside the gene matches: 1. The CDR3 nucleotides read TGTGCCAGCAGTTACTCCGGGACAGGGGGCTATGGCTACACCTTC. Translation: CASSYSGTGGYGYTF.

The CDR3 bases are TGCAGCGTTTCATCAGGGGAAAAACTGTTTTTT. It codes for CSVSSGEKLFF. The rearrangement uses TRBV29-1 and TRBJ1-4; tentatively, D is TRBD1 (5 bases). The V gene's germline CDR1 is SQVTM and CDR2 ANQGSEA. V was clipped by 5 bases and J by 8 bases, with 9 bases between them. The CDR3 extends over 11 amino acids.

The chain is built from TRBV5-6 and TRBJ1-4, with D perhaps TRBD1 (6 bases). CDR3 length: 14 amino acids. V was pared by 6 bases and J by 6 bases, with 15 bases between. Germline assignment: CDR1 SGHDT and CDR2 YYEEEE. The DNA for the CDR3 is TGTGCCAGCAACAAACAGGGCGGTGATGAAAAACTGTTTTTT. It is translated as CASNKQGGDEKLFF.

The chain is built from TRBV28 and TRBJ2-7, with a weak D call TRBD1 (6 bases). V was shortened by 2 bases and J by 2 bases, with 13 bases between the two germline ends. Per the germline V gene, CDR1 is MDHEN and CDR2 is SYDVKM. The CDR3 totals 15 residues. CDR3: CASSLVVAGAYEQYF. CDR3 in DNA: TGTGCCAGCAGTTTAGTGGTGGCAGGGGCCTACGAGCAGTACTTC.

V usage is TRBV6-6 and J usage is TRBJ1-1, with TRBD1 as a possible D gene (6 bases). CDR1 and CDR2 (germline): MNHNY, SVGAGI (reference sequence). The length of the CDR3 is 13 residues. V lost 10 bases and J 1 base, leaving 13 bases between the germline ends. The CDR3 protein is CAISGVPNTEAFF. CDR3 sequence (DNA): TGTGCCATCTCAGGGGTTCCGAACACTGAAGCTTTCTTT.

The chain carries TRBV19 and TRBJ2-3, with 8 bases aligning to TRBD2. V gave up 5 bases and J gave up 1 base; unmatched junction bases: 8. The CDR3 consists of 16 residues. Germline V lookup: CDR1 LNHDA, CDR2 SQIVND (reference sequence). The CDR3 nucleotides are TGTGCCAGTAGTCTCCGGAGCGGGAGTGGCACAGATACGCAGTATTTT. This sequence encodes CASSLRSGSGTDTQYF.

V gene TRBV2 combines with J gene TRBJ2-3; 7 bases align to TRBD1. J was trimmed by 5 bases and V by 9 bases; bases with no gene match: 14. Germline lookup yields CDR1 SNHLY and CDR2 FYNNEI. The CDR3 covers 15 residues. DNA for the CDR3: TGTGCCAGAAAGGACCCGGGACAGCAACAAGATACGCAGTATTTT. Amino acids: CARKDPGQQQDTQYF.

The chain carries TRBV7-3 and TRBJ2-1, with 10 bases aligning to TRBD2. This CDR3 has 17 amino acids. J was trimmed by 0 bases and V by 3 bases; bases with no gene match: 5. Germline V CDR1 and CDR2: SGHTA, FQGTGA. CDR3 DNA sequence: TGTGCCAGCAGCTTTTCGTCTAGCGGGAGCTCCTACAATGAGCAGTTCTTC. Encoded protein: CASSFSSSGSSYNEQFF. Full variable domain (missing parts from reference TRBV7-3 and TRBJ2-1): GAGVSQTPSNKVTEKGKYVELRCDPISGHTALYWYRQSLGQGPEFLIYFQGTGAADDSGLPNDRFFAVRPEGSVSTLKIQRTERGDSAVYLCASSFSSSGSSYNEQFFGPGTRLTVL.

The V gene is TRBV11-1, the J gene TRBJ2-5, with 10 bases aligning to TRBD2. Germline CDR1 is SGHAT and CDR2 is FQDESV (reference sequence). CDR3 length equals 16 residues. With V trimmed by 0 bases and J by 7 bases, 8 bases remained unmatched. The CDR3 loop reads CASSLAIAGGWGTQYF. Here the CDR3 DNA reads TGTGCCAGCAGCTTAGCAATAGCGGGAGGTTGGGGGACCCAGTACTTC.